This T cell receptor (beta chain) stems from a study of human T cells and chemical hapten exposure. Germline lookup yields CDR1 SGDLS and CDR2 YYNGEE. The CDR3 runs 15 residues. As originally analysed: Sample-level TCR yields exhibited a median of about 96,000, with a range of about 23,224 to 700,000. TCRdb reprocessed the RACE reads via MiXCR and lists one record per CDR3 protein. These V and J calls originate from TCRdb's pipeline instead of the authors' own analysis. The sample records some 400,000 distinct CDR3 sequences, more than 4.5% being singletons. About this clonotype: Its ends do not fully match the called genes, so a read error is possible.

The time point here: patch test 1, 2 weeks after DPC sensitization. Noted treatment: therapeutic diphenylcyclopropenone sensitization with weekly scalp DPC. Material: whole blood, obtained in connection with sensitization to the hapten diphenylcyclopropenone (DPC). This clonotype originated in a woman aged 50 to 65 with alopecia areata. Some clones in this sample may be carry-over from other donors' samples. The V gene is TRBV9, the J gene TRBJ1-1; D remains unclear. CDR3 sequence (DNA): TGTGCCAGCAGCCCCTCCATCCACTTGAACACTGTAGCTTTCTTT. The encoded protein is CASSPSIHLNTVAFF.